The 5 T cell receptor beta chains in this list originate from one sample, sequenced in a study of blood T cells in healthy people across ages. Alongside a J-beta primer mix, a sample-barcoded 5' primer served in a second PCR lasting about 7 to 11 cycles. TCRdb re-analysed the 5' RACE reads in MiXCR, keeping a single row per CDR3 protein. This sample has hundreds of thousands of distinct CDR3 sequences; approximately 59% occur once, and the top ten carry over 30%. Sequenced material: blood. The source of these receptors is a man aged 55 to 70 in good health.

The gene calls are TRBV4-1 and TRBJ2-5, with 8 bases aligning to TRBD1. Germline V gene sequence: CDR1 MGHRA, CDR2 YSYEKL. There are 16 residues in the CDR3. Trimming removed 4 bases from V and 4 bases from J; junction bases left unmatched: 11. In DNA, the CDR3 is TGCGCCAGCAGCCGGAGACACAGGGGGGATGTAGAGACCCAGTACTTC. Protein product: CASSRRHRGDVETQYF.

The genes are TRBV5-5 and TRBJ2-2, with D possibly TRBD2 on 6 matching bases. Looked up from germline, CDR1 is SGHKS and CDR2 is YYEKEE (reference sequence). The V end was cut by 4 bases, the J end by 3 bases, with 16 bases between. The CDR3 contains 16 residues. CDR3 DNA sequence: TGTGCCAGCAGCCCTGGAGTAGCGGCTGACACCGGGGAGCTGTTTTTT. Encoded protein: CASSPGVAADTGELFF.

The chain is built from TRBV7-9 and TRBJ1-2; a weak D match, TRBD1 (5 bases). CDR3 length: 14 residues. Germline values: CDR1 SEHNR, CDR2 FQNEAQ (reference sequence). V lost 5 bases and J 5 bases, leaving 15 bases between the germline ends. CDR3 sequence (DNA): TGTGCCAGCAGCACCATCGGACAAGAGTATGGCTACACCTTC. This gives the protein CASSTIGQEYGYTF.

The chain uses TRBV5-1 and TRBJ2-4, with 14 bases lining up with TRBD2. The J call may be faulty, since TRBJ2-7 better matches the DNA end. This CDR3 has 17 amino acids. From germline, CDR1 is SGHRS and CDR2 YFSETQ. CDR3 region: CASSLGLAGGLPREQYF. DNA for the CDR3: TGCGCCAGCAGCTTGGGACTAGCGGGGGGGCTCCCGCGCGAGCAGTACTTC.

A single count supports this clonotype. This sequence joins TRBV20-1 and TRBJ2-5; no definite D call. This CDR3 region has 11 residues. With 1 base removed from V and 11 bases from J, the gap between germline ends came to 11 bases. Germline loops: CDR1 DFQATT, CDR2 SNEGSKA (reference sequence). The CDR3 nucleotides read TGCAGTGCTAGAGGCCCGGAATGGCAGTACTTC. This gives the protein CSARGPEWQYF.